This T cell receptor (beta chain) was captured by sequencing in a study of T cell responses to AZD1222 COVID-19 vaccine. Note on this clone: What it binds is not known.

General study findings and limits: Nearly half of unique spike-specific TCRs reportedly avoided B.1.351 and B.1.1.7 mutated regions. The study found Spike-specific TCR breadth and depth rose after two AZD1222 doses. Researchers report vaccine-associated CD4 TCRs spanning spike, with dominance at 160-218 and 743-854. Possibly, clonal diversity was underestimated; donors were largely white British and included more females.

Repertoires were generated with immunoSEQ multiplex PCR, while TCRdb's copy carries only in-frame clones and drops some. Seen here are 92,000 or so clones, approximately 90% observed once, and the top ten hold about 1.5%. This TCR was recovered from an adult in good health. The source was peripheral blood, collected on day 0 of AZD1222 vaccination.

This CDR3 reads CASSLDWGITGELFF. For the CDR3, the DNA is TGTGCCAGCAGCTTAGATTGGGGGATCACCGGGGAGCTGTTTTTT. The J gene is TRBJ2-2, the V gene TRBV7-2; D could derive from TRBD1 or TRBD2 (5 bases each). Germline CDR1 SGHTA, CDR2 FQGNSA. The CDR3 is made up of 15 amino acids. Trimming shortened V by 1 base and J by 4 bases, and 10 bases separated the two germline ends.